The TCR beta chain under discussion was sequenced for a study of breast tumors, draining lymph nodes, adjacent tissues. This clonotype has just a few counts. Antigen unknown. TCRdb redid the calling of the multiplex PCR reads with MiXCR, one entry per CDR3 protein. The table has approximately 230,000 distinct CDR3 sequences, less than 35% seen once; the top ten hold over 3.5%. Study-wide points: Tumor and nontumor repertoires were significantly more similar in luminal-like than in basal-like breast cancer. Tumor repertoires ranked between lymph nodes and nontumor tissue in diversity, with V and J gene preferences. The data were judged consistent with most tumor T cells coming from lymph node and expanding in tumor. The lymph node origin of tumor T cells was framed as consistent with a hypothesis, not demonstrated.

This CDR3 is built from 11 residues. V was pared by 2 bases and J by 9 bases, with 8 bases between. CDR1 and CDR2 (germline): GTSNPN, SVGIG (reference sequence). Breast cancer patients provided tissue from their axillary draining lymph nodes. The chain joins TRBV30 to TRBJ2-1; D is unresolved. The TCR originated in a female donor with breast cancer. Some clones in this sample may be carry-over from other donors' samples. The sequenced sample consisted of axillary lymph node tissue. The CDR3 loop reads CAWSYMSEQFF. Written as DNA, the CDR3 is TGTGCCTGGAGTTATATGAGTGAGCAGTTCTTC.